This T cell receptor beta chain emerged from a study of metastatic and nonmetastatic thyroid tumors. Background on the study: Where malignant and benign thyroid patients were concerned, repertoires were compared across blood and tumor or nodule tissue.

This clone was recorded at least ten times. What it binds is unknown. Study-wide points: The study reportedly found significantly higher TCR beta diversity in malignant thyroid tumors than benign nodules, in blood and tumor.

Original processing notes: Variation in CDR3 across clinicopathological groups served as the basis for constructing a distant-metastasis classifier in papillary thyroid cancer. MiXCR re-clonotyped the PCR reads for TCRdb. The V and J calls and clone size are TCRdb's, not the authors'. The profile covers almost 85,000 clones, with around 12% appearing a single time and 7% to 10% taken by the ten largest. Trimming took 2 bases from V and 7 from J; bases not matched to a gene: 4. The CDR3 is 14 amino acids. CDR1 and CDR2 (germline): KGHDR, SFDVKD. There were no patients who had received any treatment before thyroid surgery.

The V call is TRBV24-1, the J call TRBJ2-1; 7 nucleotides match TRBD2. Sequencing used tumor tissue. This receptor was identified in a female donor with papillary thyroid cancer or a benign thyroid nodule (not recorded which). Some clones in this sample may be carry-over from other donors' samples. CDR3 region: CATSDWAGVNEQFF. The CDR3 DNA reads TGTGCCACCAGTGATTGGGCGGGAGTTAATGAGCAGTTCTTC.